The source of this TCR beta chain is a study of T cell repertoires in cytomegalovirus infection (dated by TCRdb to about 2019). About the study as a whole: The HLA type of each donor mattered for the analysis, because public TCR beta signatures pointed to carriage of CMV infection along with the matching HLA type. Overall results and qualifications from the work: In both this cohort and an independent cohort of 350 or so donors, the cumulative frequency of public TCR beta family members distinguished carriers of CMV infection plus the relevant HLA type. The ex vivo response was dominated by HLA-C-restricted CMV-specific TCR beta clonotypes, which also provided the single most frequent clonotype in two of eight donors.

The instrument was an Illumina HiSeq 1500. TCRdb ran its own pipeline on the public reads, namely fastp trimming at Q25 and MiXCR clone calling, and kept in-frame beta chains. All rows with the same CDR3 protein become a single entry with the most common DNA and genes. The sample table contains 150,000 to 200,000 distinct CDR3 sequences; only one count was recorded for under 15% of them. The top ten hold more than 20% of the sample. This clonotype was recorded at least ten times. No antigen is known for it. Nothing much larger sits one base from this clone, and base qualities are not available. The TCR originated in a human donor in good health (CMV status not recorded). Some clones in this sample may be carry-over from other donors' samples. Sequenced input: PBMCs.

The encoded CDR3 is CASSLVTGAGNTIYF. The nucleotides are TGTGCCAGCAGCTTAGTGACAGGAGCTGGAAACACCATATATTTT. The rearranged segments are TRBV7-2 and TRBJ1-3; tentative D gene TRBD1, with 6 bases matching. The CDR1 and CDR2 encoded by the germline V gene are SGHTA and FQGNSA. Trimming at the junction amounts to 1 base on V and 2 bases on J, and the germline ends lie 9 bases apart. The CDR3 holds 15 amino acids from the cysteine to the phenylalanine. Just CDR3 DNA is preserved here, 45 bases in frame from base 1.